This TCR beta chain came from a study of blood T cell repertoires in COVID-19. Study overall: The United States, Italy and Spain supplied acute and convalescent COVID-19 samples. Nucleic acid was either cDNA or gDNA, and it came from T cells, B-cell-depleted T cells, or PBMCs.

V was shortened by 3 bases and J by 0 bases, with 15 bases between the two germline ends. Germline values: CDR1 LNHDA, CDR2 SQIVND (reference sequence). The CDR3 has 17 amino acids. As processed by the authors: Reference gene primer amplification yielded estimated nucleated cell counts. Only in-frame clones appear in the TCRdb table, and some are missing; sequencing was by immunoSEQ multiplex PCR. The DNA gave D and trimming, while V, J and clone size come from that table. The repertoire includes about 280,000 clones, 80% to 90% of them detected once, and 8% to 13% sits in the top ten. In this sample, this clone turned up once.

The chain couples TRBV19 to TRBJ1-3, with D maybe TRBD1 (6 bases). The receptor comes from a woman in her seventies with acute or convalescent COVID-19. The sequenced sample was peripheral blood. CDR3 nucleotide sequence: TGTGCCAGTAGTATGCAGGGGTGGCCCGACTCTGGAAACACCATATATTTT. Its translation is CASSMQGWPDSGNTIYF.